The present T cell receptor (beta chain) was sequenced within a study of shared clonotypes between healthy human individuals. The data were produced by immunoSEQ multiplex PCR, yet TCRdb's version contains in-frame clones alone and is incomplete. The sample comprises millions of clones, roughly nine tenths of which are singletons, and roughly 0.14% rests with the top ten. Donors comprised only Caucasian adults living in Nashville, Tennessee. Germline V CDR1 and CDR2: MGHRA, YSYEKL. Trimming left V 1 base short and J 8 bases short, with 15 bases between. CDR3 length equals 15 residues. This receptor was identified in a man between 18 and 29 years old in good health. This chain uses TRBV4-1 with TRBJ2-1; perhaps D is TRBD1 or TRBD2 (7 bases each). Input material: naive CD4+ T cells sorted from blood. The subset was: CD45RA+ positively selected. As DNA, the CDR3 is TGCGCCAGCAGCCAAGCGGGGGAGGGGGCGCATGAGCAGTTCTTC. This encodes CASSQAGEGAHEQFF.